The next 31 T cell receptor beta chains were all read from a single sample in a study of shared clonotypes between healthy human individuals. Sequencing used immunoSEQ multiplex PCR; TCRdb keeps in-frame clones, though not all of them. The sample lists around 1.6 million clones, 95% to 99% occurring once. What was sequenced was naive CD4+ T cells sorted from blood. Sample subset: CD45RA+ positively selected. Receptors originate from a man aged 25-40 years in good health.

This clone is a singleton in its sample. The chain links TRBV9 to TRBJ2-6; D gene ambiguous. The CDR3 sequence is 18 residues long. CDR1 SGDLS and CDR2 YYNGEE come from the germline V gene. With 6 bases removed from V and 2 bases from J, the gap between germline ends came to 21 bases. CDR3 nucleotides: TGTGCCAGCAACGATAAAATTAGGAGTGGCACTGGGGCCAACGTCCTGACTTTC. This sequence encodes CASNDKIRSGTGANVLTF.

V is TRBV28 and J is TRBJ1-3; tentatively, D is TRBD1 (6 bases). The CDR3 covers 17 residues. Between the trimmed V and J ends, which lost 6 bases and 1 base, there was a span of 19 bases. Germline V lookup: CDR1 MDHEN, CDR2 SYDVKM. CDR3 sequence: CASSQGLGGSSGNTIYF. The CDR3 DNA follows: TGTGCCAGCAGCCAGGGTTTAGGGGGTTCATCTGGAAACACCATATATTTT.

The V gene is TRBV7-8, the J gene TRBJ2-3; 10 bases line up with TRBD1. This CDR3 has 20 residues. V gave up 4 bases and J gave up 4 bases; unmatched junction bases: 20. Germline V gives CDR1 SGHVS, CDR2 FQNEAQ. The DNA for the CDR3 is TGTGCCAGCAGCTCAGGGGTCGGACAGGGGGTATTGAGAGCGGCAGATACGCAGTATTTT. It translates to CASSSGVGQGVLRAADTQYF. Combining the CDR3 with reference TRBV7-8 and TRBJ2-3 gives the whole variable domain GAGVSQSPRYKVAKRGQDVALRCDPISGHVSLFWYQQALGQGPEFLTYFQNEAQLDKSGLPSDRFFAERPEGSVSTLKIQRTQQEDSAVYLCASSSGVGQGVLRAADTQYFGPGTRLTVL.

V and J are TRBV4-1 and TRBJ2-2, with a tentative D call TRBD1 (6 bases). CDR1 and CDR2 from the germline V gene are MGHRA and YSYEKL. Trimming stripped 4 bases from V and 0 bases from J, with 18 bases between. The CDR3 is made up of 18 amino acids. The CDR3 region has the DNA TGCGCCAGCAGCCGGGCGCTGCTACAGGGATCGAACACCGGGGAGCTGTTTTTT. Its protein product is CASSRALLQGSNTGELFF.

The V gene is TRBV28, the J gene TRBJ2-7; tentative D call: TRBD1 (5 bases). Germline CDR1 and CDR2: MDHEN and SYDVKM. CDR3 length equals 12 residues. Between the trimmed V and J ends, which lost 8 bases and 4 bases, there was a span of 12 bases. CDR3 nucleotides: TGTGCCAGCCGACAGAGCCAGTACGAGCAGTACTTC. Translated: CASRQSQYEQYF.

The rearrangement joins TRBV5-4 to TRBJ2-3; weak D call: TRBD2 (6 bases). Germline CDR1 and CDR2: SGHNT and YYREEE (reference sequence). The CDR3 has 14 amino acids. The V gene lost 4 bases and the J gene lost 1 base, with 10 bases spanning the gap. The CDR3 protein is CASSPPSGTDTQYF. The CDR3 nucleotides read TGTGCCAGCAGCCCCCCTAGCGGCACAGATACGCAGTATTTT.

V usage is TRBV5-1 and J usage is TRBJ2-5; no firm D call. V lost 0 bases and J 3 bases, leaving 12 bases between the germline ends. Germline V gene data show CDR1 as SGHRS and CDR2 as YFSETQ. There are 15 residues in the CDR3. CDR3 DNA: TGCGCCAGCAGCTTGGAAGGCCAGACCGAAGAGACCCAGTACTTC. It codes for CASSLEGQTEETQYF.

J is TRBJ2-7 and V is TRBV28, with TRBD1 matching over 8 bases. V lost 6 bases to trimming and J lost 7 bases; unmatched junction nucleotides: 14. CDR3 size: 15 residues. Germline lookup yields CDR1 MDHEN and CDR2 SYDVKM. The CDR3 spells CASSKIRTGSGEQYF. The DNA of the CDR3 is TGTGCCAGCAGCAAAATTCGGACAGGGTCGGGGGAGCAGTACTTC.

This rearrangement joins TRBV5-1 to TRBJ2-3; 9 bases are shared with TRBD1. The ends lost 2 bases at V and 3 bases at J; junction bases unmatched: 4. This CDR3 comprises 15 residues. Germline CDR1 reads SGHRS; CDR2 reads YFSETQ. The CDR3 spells CASSFRTGETDTQYF. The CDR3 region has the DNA TGCGCCAGCAGCTTCCGGACAGGGGAGACAGATACGCAGTATTTT.

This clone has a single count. CDR3 protein: CASSTLLALQETQYF. CDR3 nucleotides: TGTGCCAGCAGCACCCTACTAGCGCTCCAAGAGACCCAGTACTTC. The chain carries TRBV5-6 and TRBJ2-5; 7 positions agree with TRBD2. Germline V gene sequence: CDR1 SGHDT, CDR2 YYEEEE. The CDR3 consists of 15 residues. V was pared by 4 bases and J by 1 base, with 7 bases of the junction left unmatched.

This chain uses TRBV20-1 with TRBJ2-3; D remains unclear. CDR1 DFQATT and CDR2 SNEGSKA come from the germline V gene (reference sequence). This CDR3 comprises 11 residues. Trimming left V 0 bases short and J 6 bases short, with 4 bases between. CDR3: CSAREVDTQYF. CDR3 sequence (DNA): TGCAGTGCTAGAGAGGTCGATACGCAGTATTTT.

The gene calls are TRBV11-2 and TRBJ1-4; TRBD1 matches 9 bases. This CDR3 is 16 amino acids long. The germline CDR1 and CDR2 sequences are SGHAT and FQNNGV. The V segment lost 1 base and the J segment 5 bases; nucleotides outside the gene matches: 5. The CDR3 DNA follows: TGTGCCAGCAGCTTAGTCGTCGGACAGGGGAATGAAAAACTGTTTTTT. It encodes CASSLVVGQGNEKLFF.

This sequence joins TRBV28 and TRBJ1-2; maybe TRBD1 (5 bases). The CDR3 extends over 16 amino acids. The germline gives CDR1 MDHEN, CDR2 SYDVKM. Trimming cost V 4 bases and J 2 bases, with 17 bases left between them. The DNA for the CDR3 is TGTGCCAGCAGTTCCGTCCTGGGGACCGCGAACTATGGCTACACCTTC. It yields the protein CASSSVLGTANYGYTF.

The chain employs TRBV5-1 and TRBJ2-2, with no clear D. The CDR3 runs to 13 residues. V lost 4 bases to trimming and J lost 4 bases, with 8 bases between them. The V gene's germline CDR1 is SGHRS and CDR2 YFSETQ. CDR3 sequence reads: CASSLIPTGELFF. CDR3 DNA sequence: TGCGCCAGCAGCCTGATCCCCACCGGGGAGCTGTTTTTT.

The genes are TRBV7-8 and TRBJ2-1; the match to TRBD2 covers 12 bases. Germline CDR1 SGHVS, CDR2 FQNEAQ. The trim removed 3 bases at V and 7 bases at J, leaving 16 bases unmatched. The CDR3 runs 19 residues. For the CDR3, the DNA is TGTGCCAGCAGCTTGGACCGGCGACTAGCGGGAGAAAGATTGAATGAGCAGTTCTTC. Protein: CASSLDRRLAGERLNEQFF.

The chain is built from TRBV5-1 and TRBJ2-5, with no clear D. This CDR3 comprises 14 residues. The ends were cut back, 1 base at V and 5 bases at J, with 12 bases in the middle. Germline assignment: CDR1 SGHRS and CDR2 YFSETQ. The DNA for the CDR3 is TGCGCCAGCAGCTTGTATCCGATTGTTGAGACCCAGTACTTC. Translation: CASSLYPIVETQYF.

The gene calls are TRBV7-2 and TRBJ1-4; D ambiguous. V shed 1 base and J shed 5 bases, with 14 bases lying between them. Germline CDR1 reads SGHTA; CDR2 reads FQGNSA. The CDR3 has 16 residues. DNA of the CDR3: TGTGCCAGCAGCTTAGGGTTCACAAGAAACAATGAAAAACTGTTTTTT. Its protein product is CASSLGFTRNNEKLFF.

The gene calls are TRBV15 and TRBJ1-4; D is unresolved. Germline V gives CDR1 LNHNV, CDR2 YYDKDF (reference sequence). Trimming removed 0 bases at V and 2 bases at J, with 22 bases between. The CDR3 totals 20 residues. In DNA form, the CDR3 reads TGTGCCACCAGCAGAGATTCGGGCAGTAGAGGGTGGCCCACTAATGAAAAACTGTTTTTT. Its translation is CATSRDSGSRGWPTNEKLFF.

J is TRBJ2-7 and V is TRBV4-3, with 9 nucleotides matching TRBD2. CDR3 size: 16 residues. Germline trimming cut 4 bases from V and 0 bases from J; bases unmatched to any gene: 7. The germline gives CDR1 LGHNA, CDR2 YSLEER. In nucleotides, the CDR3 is TGCGCCAGCAGCCCAGGACTAGCGACAGCCTCCTACGAGCAGTACTTC. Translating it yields CASSPGLATASYEQYF.

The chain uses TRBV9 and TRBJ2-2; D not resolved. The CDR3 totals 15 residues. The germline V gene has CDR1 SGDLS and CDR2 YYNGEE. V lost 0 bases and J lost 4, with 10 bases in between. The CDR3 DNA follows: TGTGCCAGCAGCGTAGGTCAGCCGGGCACCGGGGAGCTGTTTTTT. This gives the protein CASSVGQPGTGELFF.

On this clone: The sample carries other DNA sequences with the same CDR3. The CDR3 reads CASSRDRGSYEQYF. CDR3 nucleotide sequence: TGTGCCAGCTCACGGGACAGGGGTTCCTACGAGCAGTACTTC. The chain employs TRBV18 and TRBJ2-7; 10 positions agree with TRBD1. Per the germline V gene, CDR1 is KGHSH and CDR2 is LQKENI. The junction had 1 base not matched to a gene; V was cut back by 4 bases and J by 1 base. The CDR3 runs to 14 residues.

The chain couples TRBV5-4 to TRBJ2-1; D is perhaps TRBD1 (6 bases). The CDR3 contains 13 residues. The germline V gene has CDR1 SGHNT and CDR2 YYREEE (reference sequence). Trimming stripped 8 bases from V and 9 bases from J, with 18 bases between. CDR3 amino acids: CASQRQVDFEQFF. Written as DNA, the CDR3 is TGTGCCAGTCAGAGACAGGTTGATTTTGAGCAGTTCTTC.

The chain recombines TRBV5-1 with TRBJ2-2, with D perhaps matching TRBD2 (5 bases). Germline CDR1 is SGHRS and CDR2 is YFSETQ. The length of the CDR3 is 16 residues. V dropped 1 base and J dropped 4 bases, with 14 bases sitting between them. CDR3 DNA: TGCGCCAGCAGCTTGACTGTGCAGGCGGGCACCGGGGAGCTGTTTTTT. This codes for CASSLTVQAGTGELFF.

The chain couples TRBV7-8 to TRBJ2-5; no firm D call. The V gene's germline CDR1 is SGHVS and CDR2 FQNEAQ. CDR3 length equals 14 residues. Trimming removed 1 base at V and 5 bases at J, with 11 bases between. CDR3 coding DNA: TGTGCCAGCAGCTTAGTGTTGGCCTTTGAGACCCAGTACTTC. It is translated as CASSLVLAFETQYF.

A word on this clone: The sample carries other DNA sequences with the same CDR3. CDR3: CASSLGGLAGEETQYF. CDR3 nucleotides: TGTGCCAGCAGCTTGGGGGGACTAGCGGGAGAAGAGACCCAGTACTTC. V and J are TRBV5-4 and TRBJ2-5, with 14 bases that match TRBD2. Germline V CDR1 and CDR2: SGHNT, YYREEE (reference sequence). The trim removed 0 bases at V and 3 bases at J, leaving 1 base unmatched. The CDR3 sequence is 16 residues long.

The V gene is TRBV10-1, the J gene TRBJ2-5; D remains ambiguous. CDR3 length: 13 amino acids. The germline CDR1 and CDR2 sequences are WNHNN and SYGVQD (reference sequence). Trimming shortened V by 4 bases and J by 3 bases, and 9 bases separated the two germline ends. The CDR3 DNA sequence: TGCGCCAGCAGTGTTGCACCCGAAGAGACCCAGTACTTC. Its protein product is CASSVAPEETQYF.

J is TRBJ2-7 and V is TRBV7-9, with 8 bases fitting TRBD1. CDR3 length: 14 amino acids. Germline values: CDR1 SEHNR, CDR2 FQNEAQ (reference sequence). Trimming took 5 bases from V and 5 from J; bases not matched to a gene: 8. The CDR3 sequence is CASSAKDRVNEQYF. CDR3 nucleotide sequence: TGTGCCAGCAGCGCCAAGGACAGGGTGAACGAGCAGTACTTC.

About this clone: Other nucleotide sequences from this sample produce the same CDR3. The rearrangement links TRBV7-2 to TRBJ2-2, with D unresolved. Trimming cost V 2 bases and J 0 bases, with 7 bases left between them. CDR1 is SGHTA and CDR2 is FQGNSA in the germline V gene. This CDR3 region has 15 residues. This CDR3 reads CASSLKLSNTGELFF. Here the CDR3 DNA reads TGTGCCAGCAGCTTAAAACTATCGAACACCGGGGAGCTGTTTTTT.

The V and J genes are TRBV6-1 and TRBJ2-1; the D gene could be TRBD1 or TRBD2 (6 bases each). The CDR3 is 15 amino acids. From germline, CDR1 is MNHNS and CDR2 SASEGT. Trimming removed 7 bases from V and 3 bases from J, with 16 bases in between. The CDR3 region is CASILGGTFYNEQFF. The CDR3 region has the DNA TGTGCCAGCATCTTAGGGGGGACCTTCTACAATGAGCAGTTCTTC.

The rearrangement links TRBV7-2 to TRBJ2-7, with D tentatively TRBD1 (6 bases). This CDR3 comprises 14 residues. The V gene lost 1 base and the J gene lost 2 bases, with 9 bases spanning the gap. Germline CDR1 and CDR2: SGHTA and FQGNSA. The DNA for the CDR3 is TGTGCCAGCAGCTTAGAGGGACACACCTACGAGCAGTACTTC. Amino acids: CASSLEGHTYEQYF. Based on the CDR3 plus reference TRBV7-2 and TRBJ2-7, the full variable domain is GAGVSQSPSNKVTEKGKDVELRCDPISGHTALYWYRQSLGQGLEFLIYFQGNSAPDKSGLPSDRFSAERTGGSVSTLTIQRTQQEDSAVYLCASSLEGHTYEQYFGPGTRLTVT.

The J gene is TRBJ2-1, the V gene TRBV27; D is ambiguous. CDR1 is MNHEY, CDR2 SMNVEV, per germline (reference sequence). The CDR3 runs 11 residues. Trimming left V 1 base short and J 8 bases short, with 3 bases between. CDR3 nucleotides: TGTGCCAGCAGTTTATACGATGAGCAGTTCTTC. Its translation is CASSLYDEQFF.